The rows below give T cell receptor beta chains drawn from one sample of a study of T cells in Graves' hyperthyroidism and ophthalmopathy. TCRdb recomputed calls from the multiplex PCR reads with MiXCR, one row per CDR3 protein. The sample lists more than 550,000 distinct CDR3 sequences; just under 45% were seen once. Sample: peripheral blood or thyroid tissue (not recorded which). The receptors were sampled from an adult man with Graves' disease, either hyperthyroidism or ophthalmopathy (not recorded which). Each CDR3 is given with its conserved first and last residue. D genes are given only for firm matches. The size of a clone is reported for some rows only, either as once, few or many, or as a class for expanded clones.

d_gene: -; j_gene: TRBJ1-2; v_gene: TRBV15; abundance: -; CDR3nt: TGTGCCACCAGCAGAGCTAGCGAGACACGCTATGGCTACACCTTC; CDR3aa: CATSRASETRYGYTF
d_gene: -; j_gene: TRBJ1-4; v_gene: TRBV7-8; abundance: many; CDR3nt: TGTGCCAGCGGCCAGAATGAAAAACTGTTTTTT; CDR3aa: CASGQNEKLFF
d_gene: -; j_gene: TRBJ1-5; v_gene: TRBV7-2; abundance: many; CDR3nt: TGTGCCAGCAGCACCCTGACCGTCGAGCCCCAGCATTTT; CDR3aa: CASSTLTVEPQHF
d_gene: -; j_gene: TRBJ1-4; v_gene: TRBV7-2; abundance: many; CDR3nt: TGTGCCAGCAGCCTAAGCCGAAATGAAAAACTGTTTTTT; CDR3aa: CASSLSRNEKLFF
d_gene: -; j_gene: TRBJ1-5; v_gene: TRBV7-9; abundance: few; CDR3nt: TGTGCCAGCAGCCTCCATACAGGGTTCGGACAGCCCCAGCATTTT; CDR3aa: CASSLHTGFGQPQHF
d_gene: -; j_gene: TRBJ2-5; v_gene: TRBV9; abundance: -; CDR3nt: TGTGCCAGCAGCGACAATGCACAGGGCGACCAAGAGACCCAGTACTTC; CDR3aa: CASSDNAQGDQETQYF
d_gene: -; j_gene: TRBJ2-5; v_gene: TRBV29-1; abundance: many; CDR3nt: TGCAGCGTTGAAGGTGCCAGGCGGGTAGAGACCCAGTACTTC; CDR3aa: CSVEGARRVETQYF
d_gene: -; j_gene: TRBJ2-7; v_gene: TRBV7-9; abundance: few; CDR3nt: TGTGCCAGCAGCGTGGGGACGACCTCCTACGAGCAGTACTTC; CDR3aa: CASSVGTTSYEQYF
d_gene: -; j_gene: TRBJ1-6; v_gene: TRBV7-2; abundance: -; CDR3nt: TGTGCCAGCAGCTTAATTGGACCGGGTAATTCACCCCTCCACTTT; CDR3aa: CASSLIGPGNSPLHF
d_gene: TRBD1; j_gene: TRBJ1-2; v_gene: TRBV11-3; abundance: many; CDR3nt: TGTGCCAGCAGCGTCGGACAGGGAGGCTATGGCTACACCTTC; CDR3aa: CASSVGQGGYGYTF
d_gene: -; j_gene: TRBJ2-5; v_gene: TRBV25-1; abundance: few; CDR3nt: TGTGCCAGCAGCTCCCCTGGACTGAACCGGGAGACCCAGTACTTC; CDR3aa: CASSSPGLNRETQYF
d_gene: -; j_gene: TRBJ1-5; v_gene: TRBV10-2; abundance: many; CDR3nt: TGCGCCAGCAGTGAGTACGGCAGGGCAGATCAGCCCCAGCATTTT; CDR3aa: CASSEYGRADQPQHF
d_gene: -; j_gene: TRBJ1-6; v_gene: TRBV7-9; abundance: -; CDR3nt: TGTGCCAGCAGCCTAGGGGTAGGGGGAGGTTCACCCCTCCACTTT; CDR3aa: CASSLGVGGGSPLHF